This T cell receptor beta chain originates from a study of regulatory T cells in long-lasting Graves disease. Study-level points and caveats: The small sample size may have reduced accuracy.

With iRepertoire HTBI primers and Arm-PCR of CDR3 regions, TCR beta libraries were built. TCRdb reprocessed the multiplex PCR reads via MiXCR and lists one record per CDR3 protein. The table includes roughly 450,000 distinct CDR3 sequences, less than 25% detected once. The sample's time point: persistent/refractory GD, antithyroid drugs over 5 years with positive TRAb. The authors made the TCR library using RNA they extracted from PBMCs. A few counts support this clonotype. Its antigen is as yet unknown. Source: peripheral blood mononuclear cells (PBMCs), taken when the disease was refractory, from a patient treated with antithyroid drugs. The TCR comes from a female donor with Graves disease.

As DNA, the CDR3 is TGTGCCTGGAGCCCCGGCTGGGGGAGAGACAATCAGCCCCAGCATTTT. Protein: CAWSPGWGRDNQPQHF. The V and J genes are TRBV30 and TRBJ1-5; D possibly corresponds to TRBD1 (5 bases). Looked up from germline, CDR1 is GTSNPN and CDR2 is SVGIG (reference sequence). Deletions cut 3 bases from V and 3 bases from J, with 18 bases between. CDR3 length equals 16 residues.